These 15 T cell receptor beta chains were all obtained from the same sample, sequenced in a study of Ad26.COV2.S vaccination and SARS-CoV-2 variants. Measured with immunoSEQ multiplex PCR; TCRdb has only the in-frame clones, and not every one. The sample lists roughly 300,000 clones; 88% were seen once. As for treatment: some 20 received Ad26.COV2.S at low or high dose, single or two shots; 5 received placebo; per-sample allocation not given. The samples were gathered on day 63 after the first injection of vaccine or placebo. This specimen consisted of peripheral blood, obtained in a trial of Ad26.COV2.S vaccine versus placebo. The origin of the receptors is a person between 18 and 59 years old who received the Ad26.COV2.S COVID-19 vaccine or a placebo.

Only one count was recorded for this clone. The chain uses TRBV9 and TRBJ2-5; D possibly matches TRBD1 or TRBD2 (6 bases each). CDR1 and CDR2 (germline): SGDLS, YYNGEE. V was pared by 3 bases and J by 2 bases, with 14 bases between. The CDR3 extends over 15 amino acids. CDR3 DNA sequence: TGTGCCAGCAGCGGGGTCCGGGGGACACAAGAGACCCAGTACTTC. Translated: CASSGVRGTQETQYF.

The DNA for the CDR3 is TGTGCCAGCAGCTTGGCGCGGGGGAGTTCTGGAAACACCATATATTTT. It specifies CASSLARGSSGNTIYF. The genes are TRBV5-4 and TRBJ1-3; D perhaps matches TRBD1 (5 bases). The germline gives CDR1 SGHNT, CDR2 YYREEE (reference sequence). V dropped 0 bases and J dropped 1 base, with 11 bases sitting between them. This CDR3 region has 16 residues.

The CDR3 spells CATSREQLAGVFRENIQYF. The CDR3 nucleotides are TGTGCCACCAGCAGGGAGCAACTAGCGGGAGTATTTCGCGAAAACATTCAGTACTTC. The genes are TRBV15 and TRBJ2-4, with TRBD2 identical over 11 bases. The V segment lost 3 bases and the J segment 5 bases; nucleotides outside the gene matches: 15. The germline V gene has CDR1 LNHNV and CDR2 YYDKDF (reference sequence). The CDR3 consists of 19 residues.

This clone was seen only a few times. The chain uses TRBV19 and TRBJ1-5, with D hard to call. CDR3 length: 15 amino acids. V lost 6 bases, J lost 4 bases, and 16 bases lay in between. The germline gives CDR1 LNHDA, CDR2 SQIVND (reference sequence). The CDR3 bases are TGTGCCAGTAGAATCTGGATGAGGGATAATCAGCCCCAGCATTTT. Its protein product is CASRIWMRDNQPQHF.

The CDR3 nucleotides are TGTGCCTGGGACAGGGGGCTAATCTCCTACAATGAGCAGTTCTTC. Its protein is CAWDRGLISYNEQFF. V usage is TRBV30 and J usage is TRBJ2-1; 10 bases are shared with TRBD1. Germline CDR1 reads GTSNPN; CDR2 reads SVGIG (reference sequence). V was pared by 5 bases and J by 0 bases, with 4 bases of the junction left unmatched. The CDR3 contains 15 residues. The variable domain in full, with the rest retrieved from reference TRBV30 and TRBJ2-1, is SQTIHQWPATLVQPVGSPLSLECTVEGTSNPNLYWYRQAAGRGLQLLFYSVGIGQISSEVPQNLSASRPQDRQFILSSKKLLLSDSGFYLCAWDRGLISYNEQFFGPGTRLTVL.

A few counts support this clone. V and J are TRBV27 and TRBJ2-2; the D gene is possibly TRBD1 (5 bases). CDR1 is MNHEY and CDR2 is SMNVEV in the germline V gene (reference sequence). The CDR3 extends over 15 amino acids. The V end was cut by 3 bases, the J end by 3 bases, with 11 bases between. CDR3 sequence: CASSFLGADTGELFF. The DNA of the CDR3 is TGTGCCAGCAGTTTTCTAGGGGCTGACACCGGGGAGCTGTTTTTT.

Points on this clone: Other DNA sequences from this sample encode an identical CDR3 as well. The genes are TRBV11-2 and TRBJ1-2; D is unclear. Looked up from germline, CDR1 is SGHAT and CDR2 is FQNNGV. The CDR3 runs 13 residues. V gave up 0 bases and J gave up 4 bases, with 6 bases separating them. The CDR3 sequence is CASSLDRSYGYTF. Written as DNA, the CDR3 is TGTGCCAGCAGCTTAGACAGGTCCTATGGCTACACCTTC.

The rearrangement links TRBV3-1 (or the pseudogene TRBV3-2) to TRBJ1-4; D not certain. CDR3 length: 16 amino acids. Trimming took 2 bases from V and 5 from J, leaving 15 bases between them. In germline, CDR1 is LGHDT, CDR2 YNNKEL (reference sequence). CDR3 protein: CASSQITGVSNEKLFF. As DNA, the CDR3 is TGTGCCAGCAGCCAAATCACCGGGGTGTCGAATGAAAAACTGTTTTTT.

This chain connects TRBV15 to TRBJ2-1, with D possibly being TRBD1 (6 bases). V lost 2 bases and J lost 9, with 17 bases in between. Germline loops: CDR1 LNHNV, CDR2 YYDKDF (reference sequence). The CDR3 has 15 residues. CDR3 sequence (DNA): TGTGCCACCAGCAGAAGCAGGGGTTCAGTTGGTGAGCAGTTCTTC. Translating gives CATSRSRGSVGEQFF.

This chain uses TRBV4-1 with TRBJ2-7, with D possibly called TRBD1 or TRBD2 (6 bases each). The germline V and J ends were trimmed by 4 bases and 1 base, with 23 bases remaining between them. In germline, CDR1 is MGHRA, CDR2 YSYEKL. The CDR3 is 18 residues long. CDR3 nucleotides: TGCGCCAGCAGCCTGCGGGAACCCGGGGACACCAAGTCCTACGAGCAGTACTTC. As protein: CASSLREPGDTKSYEQYF.

The rearrangement links TRBV11-3 to TRBJ2-5; tentatively, D is TRBD2 (7 bases). Germline V gives CDR1 SGHNT, CDR2 YENEEA. The CDR3 has 15 amino acids. Trimming took 5 bases from V and 2 from J, leaving 15 bases between them. In nucleotides, the CDR3 is TGTGCCAGCAGCGAAGGGGGGGGCCCTCAAGAGACCCAGTACTTC. Its protein product is CASSEGGGPQETQYF.

With regard to this clone: The sample holds other DNA sequences that translate to the same CDR3. This chain links TRBV7-2 with TRBJ2-2, with a possible D match to TRBD2 (6 bases). The CDR3 covers 13 residues. CDR1 and CDR2 (germline): SGHTA, FQGNSA. Between the trimmed V and J ends, which lost 0 bases and 7 bases, there was a span of 6 bases. The DNA of the CDR3 is TGTGCCAGCAGCTTAGCGCGGGGCGGGGAGCTGTTTTTT. It translates to CASSLARGGELFF. Full variable domain (missing parts from reference TRBV7-2 and TRBJ2-2): GAGVSQSPSNKVTEKGKDVELRCDPISGHTALYWYRQSLGQGLEFLIYFQGNSAPDKSGLPSDRFSAERTGGSVSTLTIQRTQQEDSAVYLCASSLARGGELFFGEGSRLTVL.

The chain couples TRBV30 to TRBJ1-1, with D perhaps matching TRBD1 (5 bases). The V end lost 1 base, the J end lost 7 bases, and 19 bases lay between the germline ends. In germline, CDR1 is GTSNPN, CDR2 SVGIG (reference sequence). The CDR3 runs 15 residues. CDR3 DNA: TGTGCCTGGAGTGCTGGGGCCCCAATTTATCGTGAAGCTTTCTTT. Protein: CAWSAGAPIYREAFF.

V is TRBV18 and J is TRBJ1-5, with D unclear. V was cut by 2 bases and J by 4 bases, with 6 bases left in between. Per the germline V gene, CDR1 is KGHSH and CDR2 is LQKENI. This CDR3 region has 13 residues. CDR3 residues: CASSPGENQPQHF. The CDR3 DNA is TGTGCCAGCTCACCAGGGGAGAATCAGCCCCAGCATTTT.

This clone showed up just once. This chain joins TRBV30 and TRBJ1-1; no clear D gene. The CDR3 sequence is 14 residues long. V was shortened by 3 bases and J by 5 bases, with 16 bases between the two germline ends. From germline, CDR1 is GTSNPN and CDR2 SVGIG (reference sequence). The DNA of the CDR3 is TGTGCCTGGAGCTACGGGGAAACTTTGACTGAAGCTTTCTTT. It specifies CAWSYGETLTEAFF.